These 9 T cell receptor beta chains originate from one sample sequenced in a study of T cell repertoires in cytomegalovirus infection (dated by TCRdb to the late 2010s). These receptors' targets are unknown. Instrument used: Illumina HiSeq 1500. The public reads were run again by TCRdb, first through fastp at Q25 and then through MiXCR, and only productive beta chains were kept. Each entry merges the rows of one CDR3 protein and shows their most common DNA and genes. The sample table shows a few hundred thousand distinct CDR3 sequences, and 40% are seen once. The top ten constitute about 48% of the sample. The sample's treatment or condition label, in plain terms: in vitro stimulation with specific CMV peptide epitopes to enrich CMV-specific T cells. The source material was cultured PBMCs, sampled from culture after CMV antigen stimulation. These TCRs come from a human donor in good health (CMV status not recorded). Some clones in this sample may be carry-over from other donors' samples.

The J gene is TRBJ2-3, the V gene TRBV12-5, with 13 nucleotides matching TRBD2. Germline V gives CDR1 LGHNT, CDR2 FRNRAP. The CDR3 length is 22 residues. Trimming took 3 bases from V and 0 from J; bases not matched to a gene: 18. The CDR3 protein is CASGFSPSKTSGRRSSTDTQYF. The CDR3 DNA follows: TGTGCTAGTGGTTTTTCCCCCTCCAAGACTAGCGGGAGGCGTTCTAGCACAGATACGCAGTATTTT.

Note on this clonotype: One end of the junction fails to match germline, which may point to a read error. The rearrangement links TRBV7-9 to TRBJ1-4; TRBD1 matches 7 bases. There are 14 residues in the CDR3. Germline V CDR1 and CDR2: SEHNR, FQNEAQ (reference sequence). The CDR3 loop reads CASSLPGGNEKLSF. Written as DNA, the CDR3 is TGTGCCAGCAGCTTACCAGGGGGTAATGAAAAACTGTCTTTT.

V usage is TRBV19 and J usage is TRBJ2-5; 9 nucleotides match TRBD1. The CDR3 sequence is 15 residues long. Per germline, CDR1 LNHDA and CDR2 SQIVND (reference sequence). Trimming at V came to 10 bases and at J to 3 bases, leaving 12 bases not matched to a gene. CDR3 amino acids: CATRGRGTGKETQYF. The CDR3 DNA reads TGTGCCACCCGGGGAAGGGGGACAGGGAAAGAGACCCAGTACTTC.

This chain joins TRBV19 and TRBJ2-2; D is perhaps TRBD1 (6 bases). Germline CDR1 is LNHDA and CDR2 is SQIVND (reference sequence). The CDR3 length is 15 residues. Trimming took 4 bases from V and 5 from J, leaving 14 bases between them. CDR3 amino acids: CASSTSRGSTGELFF. The CDR3, as DNA: TGTGCCAGTAGTACCAGCAGGGGAAGTACCGGGGAGCTGTTTTTT. Supplemented by reference TRBV19 and TRBJ2-2, the full variable domain reads DGGITQSPKYLFRKEGQNVTLSCEQNLNHDAMYWYRQDPGQGLRLIYYSQIVNDFQKGDIAEGYSVSREKKESFPLTVTSAQKNPTAFYLCASSTSRGSTGELFFGEGSRLTVL.

This clonotype was counted between two and nine times. The junction and the germline gene differ at one end; a read error may be behind it. This chain connects TRBV7-2 to TRBJ2-1, with D perhaps TRBD2 (6 bases). Germline lookup yields CDR1 SGHTA and CDR2 FQGNSA. This CDR3 contains 17 residues. CDR3 bases: TGTGCCAGCAGCTCCGCCGGGACTCGACCGCCCTACGATGAGCAGTTCTTC. It translates to CASSSAGTRPPYDEQFF.

The rearrangement joins TRBV7-2 to TRBJ2-1; 7 bases fit TRBD2. Germline lookup yields CDR1 SGHTA and CDR2 FQGNSA. This CDR3 has 13 residues. J was trimmed by 9 bases and V by 4 bases; bases with no gene match: 6. The chain's CDR3 is CASSSGLMSEQFF. The CDR3 nucleotides are TGTGCCAGCAGCTCGGGACTAATGAGTGAGCAGTTCTTC.

This clonotype showed up just a few times. V and J are TRBV7-8 and TRBJ1-1; D is uncertain. The CDR3 is 13 amino acids. The V and J ends lost 5 bases and 0 bases respectively, with 7 bases between them. In germline, CDR1 is SGHVS, CDR2 FQNEAQ. The CDR3 DNA sequence: TGTGCCAGCAGCCCAGACATGAACACTGAAGCTTTCTTT. This sequence encodes CASSPDMNTEAFF.

The J gene is TRBJ2-1, the V gene TRBV7-2, with D tentatively TRBD2 (10 bases). Germline V gene lookup returns CDR1 SGHTA and CDR2 FQGNSA. Trimming cost V 5 bases and J 2 bases, with 37 bases left between them. The CDR3 is 23 amino acids. CDR3 residues: CASSHRGQGKASGRWGAYNEQFF. Here the CDR3 DNA reads TGTGCCAGCAGCCACAGGGGACAGGGTAAGGCTAGCGGGAGATGGGGCGCCTACAATGAGCAGTTCTTC.

The J gene is TRBJ2-6, the V gene TRBV20-1; 9 bases map to TRBD1. This CDR3 spans 16 amino acids. Germline assignment: CDR1 DFQATT and CDR2 SNEGSKA (reference sequence). The junction had 7 bases not matched to a gene; V was cut back by 3 bases and J by 4 bases. The CDR3 is CSARGQGVIGANVLTF. The CDR3 DNA reads TGCAGTGCTAGGGGACAGGGAGTGATCGGGGCCAACGTCCTGACTTTC.